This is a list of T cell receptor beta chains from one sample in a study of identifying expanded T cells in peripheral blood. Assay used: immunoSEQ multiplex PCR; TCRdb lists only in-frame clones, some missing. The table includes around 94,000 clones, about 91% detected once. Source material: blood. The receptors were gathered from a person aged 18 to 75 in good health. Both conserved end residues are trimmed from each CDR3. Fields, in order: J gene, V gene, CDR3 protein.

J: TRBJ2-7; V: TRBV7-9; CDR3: ASSLVGQSYEQY
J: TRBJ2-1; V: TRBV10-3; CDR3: AISEDAHSTSSYNEQF
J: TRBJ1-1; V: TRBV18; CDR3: ASSHGENTEAF
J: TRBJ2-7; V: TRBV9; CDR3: ASSVVSGYEQY
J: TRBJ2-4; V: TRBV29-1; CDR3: SVVTGGAKNIQY
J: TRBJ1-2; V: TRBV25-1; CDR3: ASSEGQLYGYT
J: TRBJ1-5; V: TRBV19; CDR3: ASSIPPGRLSVNQPQH
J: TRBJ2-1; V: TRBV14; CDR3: ASARDRRIEQF
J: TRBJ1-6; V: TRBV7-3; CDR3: ASSLLGTLGSPLH
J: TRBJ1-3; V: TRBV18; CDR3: ASSPSRQGEGTGNTIY
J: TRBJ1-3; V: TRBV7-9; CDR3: ASSPSGGPGNTIY
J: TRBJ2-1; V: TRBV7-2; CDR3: ASSPWEAINEQF
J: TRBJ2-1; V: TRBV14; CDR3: ASSSPGTRSSYNEQF
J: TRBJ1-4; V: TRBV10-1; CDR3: ASSEYGRCNEKLF
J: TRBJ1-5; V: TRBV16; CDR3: ASSQPGGGQPQH
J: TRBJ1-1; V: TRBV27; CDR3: ASSFRPHTEAF
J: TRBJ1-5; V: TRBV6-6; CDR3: ASSSRTNQPQH
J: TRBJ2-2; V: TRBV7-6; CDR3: ASSLAGEGTGELF
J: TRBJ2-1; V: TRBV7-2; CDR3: ASSPWTSYNEQF
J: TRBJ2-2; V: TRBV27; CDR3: ASSPGLYTGELF
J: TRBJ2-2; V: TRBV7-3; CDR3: ASSPRTRENTGELF
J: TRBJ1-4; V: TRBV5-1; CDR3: ASSSGPSTNEKLF
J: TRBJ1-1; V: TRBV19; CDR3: ASSPRGQGPMNTEAF
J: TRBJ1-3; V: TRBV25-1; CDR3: ASSEGSWSTSGNTIY
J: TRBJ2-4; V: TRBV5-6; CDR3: ASSLTGEGWNIQY
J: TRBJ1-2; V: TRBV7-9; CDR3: ASSSDGGGYGYT
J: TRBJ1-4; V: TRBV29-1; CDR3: SVGWSNEKLF
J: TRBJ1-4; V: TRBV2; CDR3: ASNPLSTNEKLF
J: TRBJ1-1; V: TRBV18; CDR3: ASSLGGQSTEAF
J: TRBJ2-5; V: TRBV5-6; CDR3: ASSPGTLQETQY
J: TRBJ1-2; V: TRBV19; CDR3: ASTFGRAGTGDYGYT
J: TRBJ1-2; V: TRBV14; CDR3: ASSQDSKNYGYT
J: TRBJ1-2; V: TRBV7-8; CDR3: ASSLARTVYGYT
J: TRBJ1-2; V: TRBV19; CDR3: ASLQGVSGYT
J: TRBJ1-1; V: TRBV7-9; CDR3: ASSLMNTEAF
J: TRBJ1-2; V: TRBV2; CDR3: ASSENYGYT
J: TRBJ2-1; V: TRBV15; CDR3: ATSMGSSYNEQF
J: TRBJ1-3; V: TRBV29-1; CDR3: SVEVVGNGNTIY
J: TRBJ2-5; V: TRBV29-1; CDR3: SVVGYQETQY
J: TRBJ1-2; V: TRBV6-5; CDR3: ASSRDIEGTRGYT
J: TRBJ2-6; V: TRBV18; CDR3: ASSPRTGSGANVLT
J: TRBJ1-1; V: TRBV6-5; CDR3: ASSYGTAKAF
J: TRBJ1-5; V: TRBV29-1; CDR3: SVGTGGWDQPQH
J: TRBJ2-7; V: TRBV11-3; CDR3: ASSLGGQGTYEQY
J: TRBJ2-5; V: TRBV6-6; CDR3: ASRSYPAGQETQY
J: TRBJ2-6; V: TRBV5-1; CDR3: ASSWSSGANVLT
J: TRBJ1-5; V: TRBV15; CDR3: ATSRDHGDPGPQH
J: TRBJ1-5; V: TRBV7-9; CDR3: ASSLEGYGNQPQH
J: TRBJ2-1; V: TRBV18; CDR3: ASSRDRTYNEQF
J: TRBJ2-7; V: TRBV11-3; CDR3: ASSFGEADSYEQY
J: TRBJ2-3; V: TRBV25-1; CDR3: ASRAGTSGLGDTQY
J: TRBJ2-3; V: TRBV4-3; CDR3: ASSQLYGGASTDTQY
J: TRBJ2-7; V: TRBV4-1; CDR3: ASSQAASGSYEQY
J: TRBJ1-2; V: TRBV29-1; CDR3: SVWTGLSYGYT
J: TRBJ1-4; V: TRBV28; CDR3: ASMILGTGSEKLF